This T cell receptor (beta chain) appears in the sequencing data of a study of low-dose radiotherapy and immunotherapy resistance in tumors. Study-wide background: From cycle 1 day 1, patients took oral aspirin 300 mg every day for four cycles.

cDNA synthesis used a TRAV/TRBV-specific primer set for both chains. It was with a constant-region primer and a V-primer adapter that TCRs were amplified over roughly 19 PCR cycles. MiXCR, run by TCRdb on the reads, gives a single entry per CDR3 protein. The sample holds 9,500 to 14,000 distinct CDR3 sequences, less than 75% seen once. In the RACIN dose-escalation trial, donors got nivolumab plus ipilimumab with aspirin, cyclophosphamide and radiotherapy. This CDR3 is built from 14 residues. With V trimmed by 6 bases and J by 5 bases, 6 bases remained unmatched. The genes are TRBV12-3 or TRBV12-4 and TRBJ2-5, with 10 bases that match TRBD2. This TCR was recovered from a human donor with advanced metastatic prostate, ovarian, gallbladder or colorectal cancer (not recorded which). This table probably holds off-target reads from a library built for another chain. CDR3 DNA sequence: TGTGCCAGCAGCCTTAGCGGGAGGAGGGAGACCCAGTACTTC. It translates to CASSLSGRRETQYF.